This T cell receptor (beta chain) was identified in a study of T cell repertoires in cytomegalovirus infection. Overall study context: Public TCR beta signatures were indicative of both CMV infection and a matching HLA type. Overall study findings and caveats: Cumulative public TCR beta family frequency identified carriers of CMV plus the relevant HLA. HLA-C-restricted TCR beta clonotypes specific for CMV led the ex vivo response.

TCRdb redid the calling of the reads with MiXCR, one entry per CDR3 protein. The sample has fewer than 650,000 distinct CDR3 sequences; 40% are singletons. CDR1 and CDR2 (germline): SGHTA, FQGNSA. The V end lost 2 bases, the J end lost 7 bases, and 16 bases lay between the germline ends. This CDR3 has 15 amino acids. This clonotype was seen at least ten times. The antigen is undetermined. This receptor was obtained from a human donor in good health (CMV status not recorded). Some clones in this sample may be carry-over from other donors' samples. Sample: cultured PBMCs, taken from culture after CMV antigen stimulation. The rearrangement links TRBV7-2 to TRBJ2-3; either TRBD1 or TRBD2 may supply D (6 bases each). The CDR3 region is CASSLTRLGGYTQYF. The CDR3 DNA follows: TGTGCCAGCAGCTTAACGAGACTAGGGGGGTATACGCAGTATTTT.